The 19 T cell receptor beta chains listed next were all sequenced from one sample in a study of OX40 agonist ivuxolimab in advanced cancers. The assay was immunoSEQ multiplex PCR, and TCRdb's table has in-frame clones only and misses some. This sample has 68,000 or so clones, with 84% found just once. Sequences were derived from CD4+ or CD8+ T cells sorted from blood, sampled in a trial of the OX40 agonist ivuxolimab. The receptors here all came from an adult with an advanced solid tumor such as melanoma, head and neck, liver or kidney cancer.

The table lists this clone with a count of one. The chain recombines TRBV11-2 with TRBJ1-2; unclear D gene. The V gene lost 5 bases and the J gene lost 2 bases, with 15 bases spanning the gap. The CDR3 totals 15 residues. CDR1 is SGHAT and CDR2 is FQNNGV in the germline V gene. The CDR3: CASSPFTQTNYGYTF. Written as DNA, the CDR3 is TGTGCCAGCAGCCCATTTACACAGACCAACTATGGCTACACCTTC.

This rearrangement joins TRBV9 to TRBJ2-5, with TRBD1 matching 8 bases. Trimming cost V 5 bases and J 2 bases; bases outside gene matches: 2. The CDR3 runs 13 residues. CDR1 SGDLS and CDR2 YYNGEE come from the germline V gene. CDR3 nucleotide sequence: TGTGCCAGCAGTCGGGACAGGCAAGAGACCCAGTACTTC. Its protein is CASSRDRQETQYF.

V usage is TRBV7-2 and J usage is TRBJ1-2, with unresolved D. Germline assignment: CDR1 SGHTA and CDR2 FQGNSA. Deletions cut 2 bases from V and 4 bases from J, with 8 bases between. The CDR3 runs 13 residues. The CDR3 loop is CASSLSPFYGYTF. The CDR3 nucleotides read TGTGCCAGCAGCTTAAGTCCGTTCTATGGCTACACCTTC.

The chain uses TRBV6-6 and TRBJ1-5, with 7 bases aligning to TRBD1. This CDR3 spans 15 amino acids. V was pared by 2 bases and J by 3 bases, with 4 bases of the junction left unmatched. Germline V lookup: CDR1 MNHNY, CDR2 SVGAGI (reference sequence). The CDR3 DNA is TGTGCCAGCAGTTACCCACAGGGGAACAATCAGCCCCAGCATTTT. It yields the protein CASSYPQGNNQPQHF.

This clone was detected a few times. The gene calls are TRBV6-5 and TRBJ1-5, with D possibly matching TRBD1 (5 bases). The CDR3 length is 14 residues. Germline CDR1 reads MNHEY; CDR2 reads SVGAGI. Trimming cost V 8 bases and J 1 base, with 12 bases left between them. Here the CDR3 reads CASREGLSNQPQHF. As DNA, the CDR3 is TGTGCCAGCCGGGAGGGACTGAGCAATCAGCCCCAGCATTTT.

The CDR3 coding sequence is TGTGCCAGCAGTTTCCAGGTTGGAAAGAACACTGAAGCTTTCTTT. As protein: CASSFQVGKNTEAFF. The chain joins TRBV28 to TRBJ1-1; no reliable D call. V lost 3 bases, J lost 1 base, and 12 bases lay in between. The germline V gene encodes CDR1 MDHEN and CDR2 SYDVKM. The CDR3 contains 15 residues.

CDR3 region: CASKSPPEGTQYF. In DNA form, the CDR3 reads TGTGCCAGCAAAAGCCCCCCAGAAGGGACCCAGTACTTC. The chain uses TRBV27 and TRBJ2-5; D unresolved. V shed 7 bases and J shed 7 bases, with 16 bases lying between them. Germline CDR1 is MNHEY and CDR2 is SMNVEV (reference sequence). The CDR3 sequence is 13 residues long.

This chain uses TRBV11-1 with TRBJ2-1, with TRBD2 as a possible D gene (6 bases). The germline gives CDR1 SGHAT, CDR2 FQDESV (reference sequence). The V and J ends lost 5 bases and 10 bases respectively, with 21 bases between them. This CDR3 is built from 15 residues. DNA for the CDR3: TGTGCCAGCAGCGCCTCCTCGACTAGGCGTCCGGAGCAGTTCTTC. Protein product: CASSASSTRRPEQFF.

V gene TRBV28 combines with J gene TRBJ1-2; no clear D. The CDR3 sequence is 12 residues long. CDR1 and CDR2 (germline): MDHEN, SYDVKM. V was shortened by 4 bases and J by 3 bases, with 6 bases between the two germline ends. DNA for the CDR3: TGTGCCAGCAGTTGGGGAGACTATGGCTACACCTTC. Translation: CASSWGDYGYTF.

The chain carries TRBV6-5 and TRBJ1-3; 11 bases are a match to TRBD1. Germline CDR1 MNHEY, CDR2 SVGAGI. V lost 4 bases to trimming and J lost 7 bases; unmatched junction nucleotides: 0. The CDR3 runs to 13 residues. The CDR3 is CASSWTGGNTIYF. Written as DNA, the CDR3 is TGTGCCAGCAGTTGGACAGGGGGCAACACCATATATTTT.

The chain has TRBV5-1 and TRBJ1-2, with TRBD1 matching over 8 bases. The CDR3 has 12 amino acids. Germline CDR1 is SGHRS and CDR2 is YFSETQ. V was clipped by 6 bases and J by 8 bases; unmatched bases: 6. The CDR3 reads CASKDRGGGYTF. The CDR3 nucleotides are TGCGCCAGCAAAGACAGGGGAGGGGGCTACACCTTC.

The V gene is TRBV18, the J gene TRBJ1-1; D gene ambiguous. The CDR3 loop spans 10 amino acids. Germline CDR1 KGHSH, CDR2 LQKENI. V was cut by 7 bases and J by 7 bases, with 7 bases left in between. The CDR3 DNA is TGTGCCAGCTACAGAGATGAAGCTTTCTTT. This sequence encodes CASYRDEAFF.

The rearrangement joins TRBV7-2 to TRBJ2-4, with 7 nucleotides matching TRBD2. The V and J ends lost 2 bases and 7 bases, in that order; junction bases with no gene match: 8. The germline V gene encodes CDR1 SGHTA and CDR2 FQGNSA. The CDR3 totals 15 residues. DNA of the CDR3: TGTGCCAGCAGCTTAACCGGACACGGGGGGAACATTCAGTACTTC. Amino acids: CASSLTGHGGNIQYF.

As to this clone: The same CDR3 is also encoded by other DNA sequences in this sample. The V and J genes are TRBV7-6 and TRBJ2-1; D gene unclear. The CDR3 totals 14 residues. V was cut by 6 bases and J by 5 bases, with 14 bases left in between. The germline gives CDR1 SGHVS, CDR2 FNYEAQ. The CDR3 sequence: CASSQGGPDNEQFF. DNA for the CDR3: TGTGCCAGCAGTCAAGGCGGCCCCGACAATGAGCAGTTCTTC.

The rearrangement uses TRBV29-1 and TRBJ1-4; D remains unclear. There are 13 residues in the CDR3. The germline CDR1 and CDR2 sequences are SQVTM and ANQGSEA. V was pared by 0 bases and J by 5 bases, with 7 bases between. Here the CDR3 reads CSVEDMGNEKLFF. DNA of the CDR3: TGCAGCGTTGAAGATATGGGGAATGAAAAACTGTTTTTT.

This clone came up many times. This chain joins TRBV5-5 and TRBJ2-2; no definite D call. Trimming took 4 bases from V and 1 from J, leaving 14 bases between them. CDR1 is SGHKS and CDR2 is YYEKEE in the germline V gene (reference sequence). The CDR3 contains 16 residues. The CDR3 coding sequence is TGTGCCAGCAGCGTAGTTCAGGCTCGGAACACCGGGGAGCTGTTTTTT. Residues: CASSVVQARNTGELFF.

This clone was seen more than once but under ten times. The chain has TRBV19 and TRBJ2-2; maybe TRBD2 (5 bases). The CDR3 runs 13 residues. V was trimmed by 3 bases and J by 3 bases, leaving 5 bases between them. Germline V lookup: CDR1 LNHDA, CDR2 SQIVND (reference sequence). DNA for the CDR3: TGTGCCAGTAGTATTAGCGACACCGGGGAGCTGTTTTTT. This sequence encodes CASSISDTGELFF.

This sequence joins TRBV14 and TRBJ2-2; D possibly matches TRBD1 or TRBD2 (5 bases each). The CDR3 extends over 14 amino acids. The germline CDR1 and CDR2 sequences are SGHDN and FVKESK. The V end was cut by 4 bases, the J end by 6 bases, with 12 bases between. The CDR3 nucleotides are TGTGCCAGCAGCCCCAAGAGGGGTCCCGGGGAGCTGTTTTTT. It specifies CASSPKRGPGELFF.

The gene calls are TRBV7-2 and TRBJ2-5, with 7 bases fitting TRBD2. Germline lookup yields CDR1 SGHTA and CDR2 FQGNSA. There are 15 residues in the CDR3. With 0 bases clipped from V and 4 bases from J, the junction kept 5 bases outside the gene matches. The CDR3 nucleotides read TGTGCCAGCAGCTTAGCGCTCCCGGGGGGAGAGACCCAGTACTTC. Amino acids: CASSLALPGGETQYF.